These 30 T cell receptor beta chains share one sample of origin, sequenced in a study of T-cell reconstitution after alpha-beta-depleted transplantation in children. Unique molecular identifiers featured in how the TCRbeta library was prepared. Using its own MiXCR run on the PCR reads, TCRdb lists one record per CDR3 protein. The profile shows fewer than 150,000 distinct CDR3 sequences, more than 20% of them singletons. Sequencing used PBMCs, mostly from graft donor cells, obtained 180 days after TCRalphabeta/CD19-depleted stem cell transplant. These receptors were collected from a male patient aged 2-9 years who had a stem cell transplant for chronic granulomatous disease, so the T cells may come from the graft donor.

This sequence joins TRBV12-3 or TRBV12-4 and TRBJ1-5; D gene ambiguous. V was pared by 3 bases and J by 7 bases, with 10 bases between. The CDR3 extends over 13 amino acids. The CDR3 is CASSFRGWQPQHF. The CDR3, as DNA: TGTGCCAGCAGTTTTCGGGGATGGCAGCCCCAGCATTTT.

The table lists this clonotype with a few counts. The chain is built from TRBV5-1 and TRBJ2-1; 11 nucleotides agree with TRBD2. This CDR3 has 14 amino acids. Germline CDR1 reads SGHRS; CDR2 reads YFSETQ. J was trimmed by 6 bases and V by 2 bases; bases with no gene match: 1. The CDR3 reads CASSLLAGANEQFF. In DNA, the CDR3 is TGCGCCAGCAGCTTACTAGCGGGGGCCAATGAGCAGTTCTTC.

Remarks on this clonotype: The CDR3 carries no conserved terminal phenylalanine or tryptophan, so it likely arises from a read error. The chain uses TRBV12-3 or TRBV12-4 and TRBJ1-5, with TRBD1 as a possible D gene (6 bases). This CDR3 contains 14 residues. V lost 6 bases to trimming and J lost 2 bases, with 11 bases between them. CDR3 sequence: CASSNRVGNQPQHY. DNA of the CDR3: TGTGCCAGCAGCAACAGGGTGGGCAATCAGCCCCAGCATTAT.

This clonotype was picked up a small number of times. The rearrangement joins TRBV15 to TRBJ1-1; tentative D call: TRBD1 (5 bases). Trimming removed 2 bases from V and 1 base from J, with 11 bases in between. Looked up from germline, CDR1 is LNHNV and CDR2 is YYDKDF (reference sequence). The CDR3 spans 15 residues. This CDR3 is CATSRNKQENTEAFF. The CDR3 coding sequence is TGTGCCACCAGCAGAAACAAACAGGAGAACACTGAAGCTTTCTTT. The full variable domain, with the rest looked up from reference TRBV15 and TRBJ1-1, is DAMVIQNPRYQVTQFGKPVTLSCSQTLNHNVMYWYQQKSSQAPKLLFHYYDKDFNNEADTPDNFQSRRPNTSFCFLDIRSPGLGDTAMYLCATSRNKQENTEAFFGQGTRLTVV.

The V call is TRBV5-1, the J call TRBJ2-2; D is unclear. V was pared by 1 base and J by 0 bases, with 1 base between. The germline gives CDR1 SGHRS, CDR2 YFSETQ. The CDR3 has 13 amino acids. CDR3 protein: CASSLPNTGELFF. CDR3 in DNA: TGCGCCAGCAGCTTGCCGAACACCGGGGAGCTGTTTTTT.

V is TRBV7-6 and J is TRBJ2-7; D might be TRBD1 or TRBD2, each matching 6 bases. CDR1 is SGHVS, CDR2 FNYEAQ, per germline. The V and J ends lost 1 base and 1 base respectively, with 26 bases between them. The CDR3 runs to 20 residues. CDR3: CASSLVDPIGPGGGSYEQYF. DNA of the CDR3: TGTGCCAGCAGCTTAGTAGACCCCATTGGTCCCGGGGGCGGTTCCTACGAGCAGTACTTC.

This clonotype was counted many times. This chain connects TRBV10-3 to TRBJ1-5, with TRBD1 identical over 9 bases. Germline trimming cut 2 bases from V and 6 bases from J; bases unmatched to any gene: 2. Germline V CDR1 and CDR2: ENHRY, SYGVKD. The CDR3 loop spans 14 amino acids. The CDR3 loop reads CAISEGTGSQPQHF. The DNA of the CDR3 is TGTGCCATCAGTGAGGGGACAGGGAGTCAGCCCCAGCATTTT.

This clonotype appeared a few times. The rearrangement links TRBV28 to TRBJ2-5, with D perhaps matching TRBD1 (5 bases). V gave up 1 base and J gave up 4 bases, with 10 bases separating them. CDR1 and CDR2 from the germline V gene are MDHEN and SYDVKM. The CDR3 length is 14 residues. The CDR3 protein is CASSLYDSLETQYF. CDR3 nucleotides: TGTGCCAGCAGTTTATACGACAGCCTAGAGACCCAGTACTTC.

The gene calls are TRBV12-3 or TRBV12-4 and TRBJ2-6; 7 bases are a match to TRBD1. J lost 4 bases, V lost 6 bases, and 6 bases had no gene match. The CDR3 is made up of 15 amino acids. The CDR3 DNA follows: TGTGCCAGCAGCCTCACAGGGGACGGGGCCAACGTCCTGACTTTC. Its translation is CASSLTGDGANVLTF.

This clonotype occurred many times. The rearrangement uses TRBV18 and TRBJ1-1, with D perhaps TRBD1 (6 bases). There are 12 residues in the CDR3. Trimming left V 3 bases short and J 8 bases short, with 10 bases between. Germline values: CDR1 KGHSH, CDR2 LQKENI. The CDR3, as DNA: TGTGCCAGCTCACCGAAAACAGGGGAAGCTTTCTTT. Translated, it gives CASSPKTGEAFF.

This clonotype has at least ten counts. This sequence joins TRBV20-1 and TRBJ2-7, with 8 positions matching TRBD2. This CDR3 has 14 amino acids. Germline CDR1 is DFQATT and CDR2 is SNEGSKA (reference sequence). V was pared by 3 bases and J by 6 bases, with 10 bases of the junction left unmatched. CDR3 sequence reads: CSASYSGRLGEQYF. The CDR3 coding sequence is TGCAGTGCTAGTTACAGCGGGAGATTGGGCGAGCAGTACTTC.

Only a few counts were recorded for this clonotype. The genes are TRBV5-1 and TRBJ1-2; D remains ambiguous. Trimming took off 2 bases at V and 6 bases at J, with 8 bases between the two ends. CDR1 and CDR2 (germline): SGHRS, YFSETQ. CDR3 length: 12 amino acids. The CDR3 spells CASSLQSHGYTF. The CDR3 DNA follows: TGCGCCAGCAGCTTACAGTCCCATGGCTACACCTTC. Full variable domain (outside the CDR3, taken from reference TRBV5-1 and TRBJ1-2): KAGVTQTPRYLIKTRGQQVTLSCSPISGHRSVSWYQQTPGQGLQFLFEYFSETQRNKGNFPGRFSGRQFSNSRSEMNVSTLELGDSALYLCASSLQSHGYTFGSGTRLTVV.

This chain uses TRBV29-1 with TRBJ2-7; TRBD2 is a possible D gene (6 bases). The V end was cut by 6 bases, the J end by 5 bases, with 23 bases between. The CDR3 totals 15 residues. Germline-derived CDR1 and CDR2 are SQVTM and ANQGSEA. The CDR3 DNA is TGCAGCGTCGGGGGTCTGGCCTTTTCTTCCCACGAGCAGTACTTC. Protein: CSVGGLAFSSHEQYF.

This clonotype was found a few times. V gene TRBV7-2 combines with J gene TRBJ2-5, with D tentatively TRBD1 (5 bases). The CDR3 sequence is 13 residues long. Between the trimmed V and J ends, which lost 6 bases and 1 base, there was a span of 9 bases. Germline V gives CDR1 SGHTA, CDR2 FQGNSA. The CDR3 sequence is CASSRTIQETQYF. The CDR3 DNA sequence: TGTGCCAGCAGTAGGACAATCCAAGAGACCCAGTACTTC.

The chain links TRBV13 to TRBJ2-5, with TRBD1 as a possible D gene (6 bases). This CDR3 region has 16 residues. Germline V gene data show CDR1 as PRHDT and CDR2 as FYEKMQ (reference sequence). The V and J ends lost 5 bases and 2 bases respectively, with 18 bases between them. This CDR3 is CASSPRTESLQETQYF. In nucleotides, the CDR3 is TGTGCCAGCAGCCCAAGGACAGAGAGCTTACAAGAGACCCAGTACTTC.

The CDR3 region has the DNA TGTGCCAGCAGTGGAAGTGGGGTGGACACTGAAGCTTTCTTT. This encodes CASSGSGVDTEAFF. The genes are TRBV25-1 and TRBJ1-1; no clear D. V was trimmed by 4 bases and J by 3 bases, leaving 12 bases between them. Germline lookup yields CDR1 MGHDK and CDR2 SYGVNS. This CDR3 region has 14 residues.

This chain connects TRBV12-3 or TRBV12-4 to TRBJ2-2, with TRBD1 matching over 9 bases. The CDR3 has 15 amino acids. Trimming took 7 bases from V and 3 from J; bases not matched to a gene: 6. DNA of the CDR3: TGTGCCAGCATTACTGGGACAGGGTACACCGGGGAGCTGTTTTTT. It translates to CASITGTGYTGELFF.

The J gene is TRBJ1-1, the V gene TRBV27; tentatively, D is TRBD1 (5 bases). From germline, CDR1 is MNHEY and CDR2 SMNVEV (reference sequence). With 2 bases removed from V and 3 bases from J, the gap between germline ends came to 10 bases. The CDR3 sequence is 14 residues long. The DNA for the CDR3 is TGTGCCAGCAGTTTAACCTTCAGGGACACTGAAGCTTTCTTT. This encodes CASSLTFRDTEAFF.

This clonotype was detected many times. As DNA, the CDR3 is TGCAGTGCTGGCCCTCATGAAAAACTGTTTTTT. It specifies CSAGPHEKLFF. The chain combines TRBV20-1 with TRBJ1-4; D unclear. The CDR3 is 11 residues long. Germline CDR1 reads DFQATT; CDR2 reads SNEGSKA (reference sequence). Trimming shortened V by 5 bases and J by 6 bases, and 7 bases separated the two germline ends.

The table lists this clonotype with many counts. This sequence joins TRBV28 and TRBJ2-1; a possible D gene is TRBD2 (5 bases). The CDR3 is made up of 13 amino acids. Trimming cost V 10 bases and J 8 bases, with 18 bases left between them. Germline V lookup: CDR1 MDHEN, CDR2 SYDVKM. The CDR3 loop reads CATMGSGLYEQFF. In DNA form, the CDR3 reads TGTGCCACCATGGGGAGTGGGTTGTATGAGCAGTTCTTC.

This clonotype showed up just a few times. The rearrangement joins TRBV6-5 to TRBJ1-4; TRBD1 might be the D (5 bases). The germline gives CDR1 MNHEY, CDR2 SVGAGI. This CDR3 is built from 15 residues. V was trimmed by 3 bases and J by 5 bases, leaving 13 bases between them. The CDR3 sequence: CASSYFDGGNEKLFF. In nucleotides, the CDR3 is TGTGCCAGCAGTTATTTCGACGGGGGGAATGAAAAACTGTTTTTT.

This clonotype was counted ten times or more. The chain couples TRBV20-1 to TRBJ2-1; 10 nucleotides align to TRBD2. Germline CDR1 and CDR2: DFQATT and SNEGSKA (reference sequence). The V and J ends lost 2 bases and 4 bases, in that order; junction bases with no gene match: 8. The CDR3 loop spans 16 amino acids. CDR3 DNA sequence: TGCAGTGCTAGACCTCCTATAGCGGGAGGTTACAATGAGCAGTTCTTC. It yields the protein CSARPPIAGGYNEQFF.

The rearrangement links TRBV18 to TRBJ2-1, with 8 positions matching TRBD2. Per the germline V gene, CDR1 is KGHSH and CDR2 is LQKENI. The CDR3 is 13 amino acids. The V gene end was trimmed by 5 bases and the J gene end by 10 bases; junction bases not matched to a gene: 7. The CDR3 reads CASSGPGGEEQFF. The CDR3 DNA reads as TGTGCCAGCTCAGGACCGGGGGGGGAAGAGCAGTTCTTC.

The V and J genes are TRBV7-2 and TRBJ1-1; perhaps TRBD1 as D (5 bases). Germline V lookup: CDR1 SGHTA, CDR2 FQGNSA. This CDR3 contains 15 residues. The V end was cut by 5 bases, the J end by 4 bases, with 17 bases between. The CDR3 here is CASSQTGALGTEAFF. In DNA, the CDR3 is TGTGCCAGCAGCCAGACCGGGGCCTTGGGCACTGAAGCTTTCTTT. Together with reference TRBV7-2 and TRBJ1-1, the CDR3 gives the full variable domain: GAGVSQSPSNKVTEKGKDVELRCDPISGHTALYWYRQSLGQGLEFLIYFQGNSAPDKSGLPSDRFSAERTGGSVSTLTIQRTQQEDSAVYLCASSQTGALGTEAFFGQGTRLTVV.

The chain joins TRBV6-5 to TRBJ2-3; D is unresolved. The CDR3 contains 15 residues. Germline-derived CDR1 and CDR2 are MNHEY and SVGAGI. Between the trimmed V and J ends, which lost 4 bases and 0 bases, there was a span of 11 bases. Here the CDR3 reads CASSLSRSSTDTQYF. CDR3 in DNA: TGTGCCAGCAGTTTAAGCCGGTCTAGCACAGATACGCAGTATTTT.

This clonotype was seen at least ten times. The chain has TRBV20-1 and TRBJ1-5; D is uncertain. There are 15 residues in the CDR3. Germline assignment: CDR1 DFQATT and CDR2 SNEGSKA (reference sequence). With 4 bases removed from V and 0 bases from J, the gap between germline ends came to 13 bases. The CDR3 is CSAISPGGSNQPQHF. The CDR3 coding sequence is TGCAGTGCTATTAGCCCCGGCGGTAGCAATCAGCCCCAGCATTTT.

This clonotype was seen ten or more times. V gene TRBV12-3 or TRBV12-4 combines with J gene TRBJ2-7; D unresolved. CDR3 length: 19 amino acids. Trimming shortened V by 4 bases and J by 0 bases, and 25 bases separated the two germline ends. CDR3 protein: CASSSYSNEPLHSSYEQYF. The DNA for the CDR3 is TGTGCCAGCAGTTCCTACTCCAACGAACCTTTGCACAGCTCCTACGAGCAGTACTTC.

This clonotype was counted only a few times. The rearrangement joins TRBV20-1 to TRBJ1-2, with D possibly matching TRBD1 (6 bases). CDR3 length: 12 amino acids. Per the germline V gene, CDR1 is DFQATT and CDR2 is SNEGSKA (reference sequence). The V end was cut by 8 bases, the J end by 4 bases, with 14 bases between. CDR3 nucleotides: TGCAGTTCACCCGTAGGGGGCTATGGCTACACCTTC. Translated, it gives CSSPVGGYGYTF.

This clonotype has ten or more counts. The chain carries TRBV18 and TRBJ1-5, with 7 nucleotides matching TRBD1. Per germline, CDR1 KGHSH and CDR2 LQKENI. The CDR3 length is 14 residues. The ends lost 3 bases at V and 11 bases at J; junction bases unmatched: 10. CDR3 sequence: CASSPTGMRPAQHF. The DNA of the CDR3 is TGTGCCAGCTCACCGACAGGGATGCGACCGGCCCAGCATTTT.

This clonotype was counted at least ten times. The genes are TRBV29-1 and TRBJ2-7; D is possibly TRBD1 or TRBD2 (6 bases each). Looked up from germline, CDR1 is SQVTM and CDR2 is ANQGSEA. V was cut by 4 bases and J by 1 base, with 14 bases left in between. The CDR3 contains 14 residues. The CDR3 loop reads CSVVFSGASYEQYF. CDR3 bases: TGCAGCGTTGTGTTCTCGGGGGCTTCCTACGAGCAGTACTTC.